These 32 T cell receptor beta chains were sequenced from one sample in a study of T cell responses to AZD1222 COVID-19 vaccine. Profiled with immunoSEQ multiplex PCR; TCRdb holds only in-frame clones, not every one. This repertoire shows 70,000 to 100,000 clones, 92% found once; its top ten account for 3.1%. Sequenced material: peripheral blood, taken 28 days after the second AZD1222 dose. Source of these receptors: an adult who received the AZD1222 COVID-19 vaccine.

This clone has only a few counts. Here the CDR3 DNA reads TGTGCCAGCAGCTTGGAGAGGACGAACACTGAAGCTTTCTTT. Its translation is CASSLERTNTEAFF. This rearrangement joins TRBV7-2 to TRBJ1-1, with D uncertain. Deletions cut 3 bases from V and 1 base from J, with 9 bases between. Germline CDR1 reads SGHTA; CDR2 reads FQGNSA. CDR3 length equals 14 residues.

With regard to this clone: Mismatch with germline at one junction end may stem from a read error. The rearrangement uses TRBV5-4 and TRBJ2-3; D is unresolved. Germline V lookup: CDR1 SGHNT, CDR2 YYREEE (reference sequence). CDR3 length: 15 residues. The CDR3 nucleotides are TGTGCCAGCACCTTGGACGGTTTTAGGGCAGATACGCAGTATTTT. Encoded protein: CASTLDGFRADTQYF.

The V gene is TRBV4-2, the J gene TRBJ2-7, with a weak D call TRBD2 (6 bases). The V end was cut by 3 bases, the J end by 1 base, with 13 bases between. Germline V CDR1 and CDR2: LGHNA, YNFKEQ. There are 15 residues in the CDR3. The CDR3 DNA is TGTGCCAGCAGCCAGGGGCCGGGGGATTCCTACGAGCAGTACTTC. Translated: CASSQGPGDSYEQYF.

This chain links TRBV6-5 with TRBJ2-1; 7 positions match TRBD1. The trim removed 1 base at V and 9 bases at J, leaving 3 bases unmatched. Germline V lookup: CDR1 MNHEY, CDR2 SVGAGI. The CDR3 is 13 residues long. CDR3 loop: CASSYYRGSEQFF. The CDR3 DNA reads as TGTGCCAGCAGTTACTACAGGGGCAGTGAGCAGTTCTTC.

This chain connects TRBV12-1 to TRBJ2-1; the D call TRBD1 from the table was never checked on the DNA. TRBV12-1 is labeled a pseudogene. The CDR3 spans 13 residues. CDR3 in amino acids: CASNRNFYNEQFF. Written as DNA, the CDR3 is TGTGCCAGTAACAGGAATTTCTACAATGAGCAGTTCTTC.

The sample holds one count of this clone. J is TRBJ1-2 and V is TRBV3-1 (or the pseudogene TRBV3-2), with TRBD1 as a possible D gene (5 bases). Germline V gives CDR1 LGHDT, CDR2 YNNKEL (reference sequence). V was pared by 0 bases and J by 8 bases, with 13 bases between. The CDR3 sequence is 14 residues long. The CDR3 region has the DNA TGTGCCAGCAGCCAAGATGTCAGGGTGGGAGGCTACACCTTC. Encoded protein: CASSQDVRVGGYTF.

The chain is built from TRBV5-8 and TRBJ1-6, with D perhaps TRBD1 (5 bases). CDR3 length: 18 residues. V was clipped by 0 bases and J by 1 base, with 14 bases between them. Germline V lookup: CDR1 SGHTS, CDR2 YDEGEE. CDR3 coding DNA: TGTGCCAGCAGCTTGGCCTACGGGAAGGGGTCCTATAATTCACCCCTCCACTTT. Translation: CASSLAYGKGSYNSPLHF.

CDR3 sequence reads: CASSPDRAYSPLHF. The CDR3, as DNA: TGTGCCAGCAGCCCTGACAGGGCATATTCACCCCTCCACTTT. V gene TRBV9 combines with J gene TRBJ1-6; 7 nucleotides line up with TRBD1. The CDR3 has 14 residues. Germline CDR1 reads SGDLS; CDR2 reads YYNGEE. V lost 4 bases to trimming and J lost 8 bases; unmatched junction nucleotides: 6.

The gene calls are TRBV14 and TRBJ2-3, with D tentatively TRBD2 (6 bases). Between the trimmed V and J ends, which lost 1 base and 2 bases, there was a span of 16 bases. This CDR3 has 17 amino acids. Per germline, CDR1 SGHDN and CDR2 FVKESK. CDR3 loop: CASSQGRGLYNTDTQYF. The CDR3 DNA sequence: TGTGCCAGCAGCCAAGGGAGGGGCCTCTACAACACAGATACGCAGTATTTT.

The chain carries TRBV5-1 and TRBJ1-3; perhaps TRBD1 as D (6 bases). Germline CDR1 SGHRS, CDR2 YFSETQ. The CDR3 spans 13 residues. Trimming removed 7 bases from V and 4 bases from J, with 12 bases in between. In DNA form, the CDR3 reads TGCGCCAGCCGACAGGAGAAAGGAAACACCATATATTTT. Protein product: CASRQEKGNTIYF.

This clone appeared a single time. This chain links TRBV11-2 with TRBJ1-1, with D uncertain. Trimming cost V 3 bases and J 0 bases, with 8 bases left between them. CDR3 size: 14 residues. From germline, CDR1 is SGHAT and CDR2 FQNNGV. This CDR3 reads CASSFAGVNTEAFF. The CDR3 DNA is TGTGCCAGCAGCTTCGCCGGGGTGAACACTGAAGCTTTCTTT.

The chain combines TRBV7-2 with TRBJ1-2; D uncertain. There are 14 residues in the CDR3. V gave up 1 base and J gave up 3 bases, with 9 bases separating them. Per germline, CDR1 SGHTA and CDR2 FQGNSA. Written as DNA, the CDR3 is TGTGCCAGCAGCTTAGTTAGTGGAGACTATGGCTACACCTTC. This sequence encodes CASSLVSGDYGYTF.

This clone was detected a few times. The genes are TRBV5-4 and TRBJ1-6; 7 bases align to TRBD1. This CDR3 region has 14 residues. The trim removed 1 base at V and 8 bases at J, leaving 3 bases unmatched. Per germline, CDR1 SGHNT and CDR2 YYREEE (reference sequence). The CDR3 DNA reads TGTGCCAGCAGCTTGTGGGACAGAGATTCACCCCTCCACTTT. Translation gives CASSLWDRDSPLHF.

The chain joins TRBV6-6 to TRBJ2-7, with D tentatively TRBD1 (6 bases). The CDR3 loop spans 13 amino acids. V was trimmed by 7 bases and J by 4 bases, leaving 14 bases between them. The germline V gene has CDR1 MNHNY and CDR2 SVGAGI (reference sequence). CDR3 in DNA: TGTGCCAGCAAAGAAGGGGGAAAGTACGAGCAGTACTTC. It translates to CASKEGGKYEQYF.

The V call is TRBV11-2, the J call TRBJ1-2; 9 positions match TRBD1. The trim removed 5 bases at V and 6 bases at J, leaving 7 bases unmatched. The CDR3 sequence is 14 residues long. Germline CDR1 reads SGHAT; CDR2 reads FQNNGV. The CDR3 sequence: CASSLTGGGNGYTF. The CDR3 bases are TGTGCCAGCAGCCTTACAGGGGGCGGGAATGGCTACACCTTC.

The chain uses TRBV6-5 and TRBJ1-5; 7 bases line up with TRBD1. The V and J ends lost 6 bases and 0 bases, in that order; junction bases with no gene match: 2. CDR3 length: 14 amino acids. Germline CDR1 MNHEY, CDR2 SVGAGI. The CDR3 nucleotides read TGTGCCAGCAGCCGACAGGGTAGCAATCAGCCCCAGCATTTT. It translates to CASSRQGSNQPQHF.

The chain links TRBV24-1 to TRBJ2-1, with D unclear. Germline V gene data show CDR1 as KGHDR and CDR2 as SFDVKD. The CDR3 loop spans 11 amino acids. The V end was cut by 8 bases, the J end by 5 bases, with 6 bases between. The CDR3 coding sequence is TGTGCCACCACTTCCAACAATGAGCAGTTCTTC. It codes for CATTSNNEQFF.

DNA of the CDR3: TGTGCCAGCAGGCCCAGGGGGCGCCCCCCTTACAATGAGCAGTTCTTC. Translated: CASRPRGRPPYNEQFF. This rearrangement joins TRBV7-8 to TRBJ2-1, with 8 bases fitting TRBD1. The V gene's germline CDR1 is SGHVS and CDR2 FQNEAQ. V gave up 6 bases and J gave up 4 bases; unmatched junction bases: 11. The CDR3 length is 16 residues.

The chain uses TRBV6-1 and TRBJ2-5, with D maybe TRBD2 (7 bases). The CDR3 is made up of 15 amino acids. CDR1 and CDR2 (germline): MNHNS, SASEGT. Trimming shortened V by 1 base and J by 5 bases, and 14 bases separated the two germline ends. The CDR3 loop is CASSEGGGAVETQYF. CDR3 sequence (DNA): TGTGCCAGCAGTGAAGGTGGGGGGGCAGTGGAGACCCAGTACTTC.

The chain is built from TRBV5-5 and TRBJ1-1, with unresolved D. Germline CDR1 and CDR2: SGHKS and YYEKEE (reference sequence). Trimming took 0 bases from V and 1 from J, leaving 10 bases between them. The CDR3 runs to 15 residues. The CDR3 here is CASSLAGQTNTEAFF. CDR3 nucleotide sequence: TGTGCCAGCAGCTTGGCCGGCCAGACGAACACTGAAGCTTTCTTT.

The V gene is TRBV7-8, the J gene TRBJ1-2; D remains ambiguous. The CDR3 has 15 amino acids. Germline CDR1 is SGHVS and CDR2 is FQNEAQ. V gave up 5 bases and J gave up 2 bases, with 15 bases separating them. Here the CDR3 reads CASSPESNWNYGYTF. In DNA, the CDR3 is TGTGCCAGCAGCCCGGAAAGTAACTGGAACTATGGCTACACCTTC.

The gene calls are TRBV4-1 and TRBJ2-3, with 9 bases lining up with TRBD1. The length of the CDR3 is 16 residues. Per germline, CDR1 MGHRA and CDR2 YSYEKL. Trimming at V came to 1 base and at J to 3 bases, leaving 5 bases not matched to a gene. Written as DNA, the CDR3 is TGCGCCAGCAGCCAAGTTGGGACAGGGAGAACAGATACGCAGTATTTT. It encodes CASSQVGTGRTDTQYF.

The chain combines TRBV2 with TRBJ1-3; the match to TRBD1 covers 10 bases. With 5 bases clipped from V and 4 bases from J, the junction kept 5 bases outside the gene matches. This CDR3 contains 15 residues. The germline CDR1 and CDR2 sequences are SNHLY and FYNNEI. The CDR3 is CASSPDRGQGNTIYF. As DNA, the CDR3 is TGTGCCAGCAGTCCTGACAGGGGGCAAGGAAACACCATATATTTT.

Written as DNA, the CDR3 is TGTGCCAGCAGCGTAGCTCCCGGGGGGTCCTTCTACTTC. Residues: CASSVAPGGSFYF. V is TRBV9 and J is TRBJ2-4, with TRBD2 matching over 7 bases. This CDR3 is built from 13 residues. The germline gives CDR1 SGDLS, CDR2 YYNGEE. The trim removed 0 bases at V and 16 bases at J, leaving 10 bases unmatched.

The chain recombines TRBV7-6 with TRBJ2-2; D possibly corresponds to TRBD1 (6 bases). The CDR3 covers 15 residues. Germline CDR1 and CDR2: SGHVS and FNYEAQ. Trimming left V 0 bases short and J 4 bases short, with 9 bases between. CDR3 sequence reads: CASSLAQGVTGELFF. In DNA form, the CDR3 reads TGTGCCAGCAGCTTAGCACAGGGCGTCACCGGGGAGCTGTTTTTT.

This clone is a singleton in its sample. This rearrangement joins TRBV5-6 to TRBJ2-7, with D perhaps TRBD1 or TRBD2 (5 bases each). The CDR3 loop spans 16 amino acids. Germline V gives CDR1 SGHDT, CDR2 YYEEEE. Trimming left V 3 bases short and J 3 bases short, with 19 bases between. The CDR3 loop reads CASSWTRDGTNYEQYF. CDR3 in DNA: TGTGCCAGCAGCTGGACACGGGACGGGACGAACTACGAGCAGTACTTC.

The CDR3 coding sequence is TGTGCCAGTTCATTATCTGGCGCCAGGTACGAGCAGTACTTC. Residues: CASSLSGARYEQYF. The chain combines TRBV6-5 with TRBJ2-7; unclear D gene. With 9 bases removed from V and 4 bases from J, the gap between germline ends came to 19 bases. The CDR3 length is 14 residues. Germline loops: CDR1 MNHEY, CDR2 SVGAGI.

The CDR3 DNA reads TGTGCCAGCAGCCCTTTGAGTAGGGGTGGCAATCAGCCCCAGCATTTT. Protein sequence: CASSPLSRGGNQPQHF. V gene TRBV7-2 combines with J gene TRBJ1-5; the D gene is possibly TRBD1 (5 bases). The CDR3 has 16 amino acids. Germline values: CDR1 SGHTA, CDR2 FQGNSA. Trimming cost V 5 bases and J 2 bases, with 16 bases left between them.

The rearrangement joins TRBV11-2 to TRBJ2-2; D is perhaps TRBD2 (5 bases). The ends were cut back, 2 bases at V and 4 bases at J, with 8 bases in the middle. The germline V gene has CDR1 SGHAT and CDR2 FQNNGV. The CDR3 spans 14 residues. The CDR3 coding sequence is TGTGCCAGCAGCTTATCCCGGGGCACCGGGGAGCTGTTTTTT. It codes for CASSLSRGTGELFF.

The rearrangement joins TRBV6-5 to TRBJ2-3; 8 bases agree with TRBD2. The CDR3 is 14 residues long. The junction had 7 bases not matched to a gene; V was cut back by 8 bases and J by 3 bases. Germline V gene data show CDR1 as MNHEY and CDR2 as SVGAGI. CDR3 loop: CASSYSGDTDTQYF. As DNA, the CDR3 is TGTGCCAGCTCCTATAGCGGGGATACAGATACGCAGTATTTT.

The chain combines TRBV3-1 (or the pseudogene TRBV3-2) with TRBJ2-7, with 8 positions matching TRBD2. J gave up 3 bases and V 3 bases, and 7 bases lay outside the gene matches. CDR3 size: 15 residues. Germline V gene data show CDR1 as LGHDT and CDR2 as YNNKEL (reference sequence). The CDR3: CASSQRGADSYEQYF. The CDR3 DNA reads as TGTGCCAGCAGCCAGCGGGGGGCCGATAGCTACGAGCAGTACTTC.

This rearrangement joins TRBV2 to TRBJ1-2; D unresolved. Germline values: CDR1 SNHLY, CDR2 FYNNEI. Trimming shortened V by 5 bases and J by 5 bases, and 9 bases separated the two germline ends. The CDR3 is made up of 12 amino acids. CDR3 sequence (DNA): TGTGCCAGCAGTCCCTCATCATATGGCTACACCTTC. It is translated as CASSPSSYGYTF. The whole variable domain, remainder taken from reference TRBV2 and TRBJ1-2, is EPEVTQTPSHQVTQMGQEVILRCVPISNHLYFYWYRQILGQKVEFLVSFYNNEISEKSEIFDDQFSVERPDGSNFTLKIRSTKLEDSAMYFCASSPSSYGYTFGSGTRLTVV.